The rows below give T cell receptor beta chains drawn from one sample of a study of T cells after yellow fever vaccination. TCRdb analysed the 5' RACE reads with MiXCR anew, one entry per CDR3 protein. The sample comprises approximately 450,000 distinct CDR3 sequences, 18% of which are singletons, and roughly a sixth rests with the top ten. The sequencing here drew on PBMCs, taken before the yellow fever booster vaccination. These receptor sequences come from a man aged 18-30 years who received the YFV17D yellow fever vaccine. Each CDR3 is given without its conserved first and last residue. Each record gives: D gene, J gene, V gene, CDR3 protein. D genes are given only for firm matches.

D gene: .; J gene: TRBJ2-1; V gene: TRBV6-6; CDR3 protein: ASRGAHEQF
D gene: .; J gene: TRBJ1-1; V gene: TRBV29-1; CDR3 protein: SAQDPLGTEAF
D gene: TRBD1; J gene: TRBJ2-5; V gene: TRBV4-1; CDR3 protein: ASSQRGTGQQETQY
D gene: .; J gene: TRBJ1-5; V gene: TRBV4-2; CDR3 protein: ASSQVQGNQPQH
D gene: .; J gene: TRBJ2-7; V gene: TRBV29-1; CDR3 protein: SVETPQGYEQY
D gene: .; J gene: TRBJ1-6; V gene: TRBV27; CDR3 protein: ASTNGLGRTPLH
D gene: TRBD1; J gene: TRBJ1-6; V gene: TRBV6-6; CDR3 protein: ASSYTGDSPLH
D gene: TRBD2; J gene: TRBJ2-5; V gene: TRBV4-3; CDR3 protein: ASSQGAGLASLGETQY
D gene: .; J gene: TRBJ2-3; V gene: TRBV5-1; CDR3 protein: ASSSRDFFTDTQY
D gene: .; J gene: TRBJ2-7; V gene: TRBV4-1; CDR3 protein: ASSQDDSSSSYEQY
D gene: .; J gene: TRBJ2-3; V gene: TRBV12-3/TRBV12-4; CDR3 protein: ASSYITDTQY
D gene: TRBD2; J gene: TRBJ2-1; V gene: TRBV7-2; CDR3 protein: ASSQPSGGAINEQF
D gene: .; J gene: TRBJ1-6; V gene: TRBV5-6; CDR3 protein: ASSSNGSPLH
D gene: TRBD1; J gene: TRBJ2-5; V gene: TRBV9; CDR3 protein: ASSVFGTVQETQY
D gene: TRBD2; J gene: TRBJ2-3; V gene: TRBV7-2; CDR3 protein: ASSWGMGGGTDTQY
D gene: .; J gene: TRBJ2-2; V gene: TRBV5-1; CDR3 protein: ASSLVVGTNTGELF
D gene: .; J gene: TRBJ1-5; V gene: TRBV27; CDR3 protein: ASSFAYSNQPQH
D gene: .; J gene: TRBJ1-1; V gene: TRBV7-8; CDR3 protein: ASSHTGEAF
D gene: TRBD1; J gene: TRBJ1-2; V gene: TRBV28; CDR3 protein: ASTTGASYGYT
D gene: .; J gene: TRBJ1-4; V gene: TRBV20-1; CDR3 protein: SARDLRGDEKLF
D gene: TRBD2; J gene: TRBJ2-5; V gene: TRBV2; CDR3 protein: ASGLADPPGLDQY
D gene: TRBD1; J gene: TRBJ2-4; V gene: TRBV27; CDR3 protein: ASSFLTGEGNIQY
D gene: TRBD1; J gene: TRBJ1-6; V gene: TRBV7-2; CDR3 protein: ASSFPGRGFNSPLH
D gene: .; J gene: TRBJ1-4; V gene: TRBV29-1; CDR3 protein: SVAGGAATNEKLF
D gene: TRBD1; J gene: TRBJ1-6; V gene: TRBV7-2; CDR3 protein: ASSLVGQGSSPLH
D gene: TRBD1; J gene: TRBJ1-5; V gene: TRBV19; CDR3 protein: ASSPPETGSQH
D gene: .; J gene: TRBJ1-1; V gene: TRBV6-5; CDR3 protein: ASSSTGIPRAF
D gene: .; J gene: TRBJ2-5; V gene: TRBV25-1; CDR3 protein: ASSEFFGRETQY
D gene: .; J gene: TRBJ1-3; V gene: TRBV7-9; CDR3 protein: ASSEQSSGNTIY
D gene: TRBD2; J gene: TRBJ2-7; V gene: TRBV3-1; CDR3 protein: ASSQVASGGSYEQY
D gene: TRBD2; J gene: TRBJ2-1; V gene: TRBV5-1; CDR3 protein: ASTPEAGVYNEQF
D gene: TRBD2; J gene: TRBJ2-5; V gene: TRBV12-3/TRBV12-4; CDR3 protein: ASSPLGTSVQETQY
D gene: TRBD1; J gene: TRBJ2-7; V gene: TRBV9; CDR3 protein: ASSGRQGAYEQY
D gene: .; J gene: TRBJ2-2; V gene: TRBV9; CDR3 protein: ASSVLGDNTGELF
D gene: TRBD1; J gene: TRBJ1-2; V gene: TRBV6-5; CDR3 protein: ASSWDRSDYGYT
D gene: .; J gene: TRBJ1-2; V gene: TRBV6-5; CDR3 protein: ASSRGGTLFGNYGYT
D gene: .; J gene: TRBJ1-1; V gene: TRBV7-9; CDR3 protein: ASSSRVVTEAF
D gene: .; J gene: TRBJ2-3; V gene: TRBV6-5; CDR3 protein: ASKPGWASDTQY
D gene: .; J gene: TRBJ1-1; V gene: TRBV18; CDR3 protein: ASSHANTEAF
D gene: TRBD1; J gene: TRBJ1-2; V gene: TRBV6-2/TRBV6-3; CDR3 protein: AIQTDREYGYT
D gene: TRBD2; J gene: TRBJ2-5; V gene: TRBV10-3; CDR3 protein: AISLTGLAGKETQY
D gene: TRBD1; J gene: TRBJ1-1; V gene: TRBV7-9; CDR3 protein: ASSHLSTGGATEAF
D gene: TRBD1; J gene: TRBJ1-5; V gene: TRBV20-1; CDR3 protein: SARGDRNQPQH
D gene: .; J gene: TRBJ2-7; V gene: TRBV20-1; CDR3 protein: SALLAYEQY
D gene: TRBD2; J gene: TRBJ2-7; V gene: TRBV7-6; CDR3 protein: ASSSQRGGLNEQY
D gene: .; J gene: TRBJ2-3; V gene: TRBV6-5; CDR3 protein: ASSYPSGGTRLGTDTQY
D gene: TRBD2; J gene: TRBJ2-2; V gene: TRBV20-1; CDR3 protein: SALLADTGELF
D gene: .; J gene: TRBJ2-1; V gene: TRBV29-1; CDR3 protein: SAGPFVRGDEQF
D gene: .; J gene: TRBJ2-7; V gene: TRBV7-9; CDR3 protein: ASSPRTITYEQY
D gene: .; J gene: TRBJ2-3; V gene: TRBV9; CDR3 protein: ASSARPSTDTQY
D gene: TRBD1; J gene: TRBJ2-7; V gene: TRBV6-2/TRBV6-3; CDR3 protein: ASSWTGYEQY
D gene: .; J gene: TRBJ1-4; V gene: TRBV28; CDR3 protein: ASSLESPNEKLF
D gene: .; J gene: TRBJ2-1; V gene: TRBV5-1; CDR3 protein: ASSLEGLQIHEQF
D gene: .; J gene: TRBJ1-1; V gene: TRBV5-1; CDR3 protein: ASSFIGPGGTEAF
D gene: TRBD2; J gene: TRBJ2-3; V gene: TRBV25-1; CDR3 protein: ASSEWLAGGDTDTQY
D gene: TRBD2; J gene: TRBJ2-1; V gene: TRBV28; CDR3 protein: ASIQAGSSYNEQF
D gene: TRBD1; J gene: TRBJ2-2; V gene: TRBV7-3; CDR3 protein: ASSGDREGTGELF
D gene: TRBD2; J gene: TRBJ2-5; V gene: TRBV20-1; CDR3 protein: SARVPSGGETQY
D gene: .; J gene: TRBJ1-1; V gene: TRBV3-1; CDR3 protein: ASIPPV